The entry below describes one T cell receptor (beta chain). Preparation of the TCRbeta library was carried out with unique molecular identifiers. TCRdb reprocessed the PCR reads with MiXCR, giving one entry per CDR3 protein. The sample lists approximately 220,000 distinct CDR3 sequences, approximately 17% occurring once. The sample originates from a study of T-cell reconstitution after alpha-beta-depleted transplantation in children. V lost 0 bases, J lost 1 base, and 10 bases lay in between. The CDR3 extends over 15 amino acids. Germline-derived CDR1 and CDR2 are SGDLS and YYNGEE. This chain links TRBV9 with TRBJ1-1, with a tentative D call TRBD1 (5 bases). The specimen comprised PBMCs, mostly from graft donor cells, sampled 360 days after TCRalphabeta/CD19-depleted stem cell transplant. The sequence was collected from a male patient between 2 and 15 years old who had a stem cell transplant for acute lymphoblastic leukemia, so the T cells may come from the graft donor. In nucleotides, the CDR3 is TGTGCCAGCAGCGTAGAAATGGGGCGGAACACTGAAGCTTTCTTT. It yields the protein CASSVEMGRNTEAFF.